This TCR beta chain was recovered during a study of shared clonotypes between healthy human individuals. Comment on this clone: Antigen specificity is unknown.

Genomic DNA of each subset was evenly split across several immunoSEQ plates. Per the study methods: Junction-only sequences produced by ImmunoSEQ had no quality scores, so filtering differed. Generated by immunoSEQ multiplex PCR, the TCRdb table keeps only in-frame clones and is missing some. From that table come the V and J calls and clone size; the DNA was used to work out D and trimming. The sample has some 2,000,000 clones; approximately 95% are singletons. Findings and caveats of the study: Researchers found naive subsets generally carried larger estimated richness than memory subsets. Among donors, the sharing of clonotypes was expected to be influenced by sequencing depth.

This clonotype was sampled from a man younger than 35 in good health. The sequenced material came from naive CD4+ T cells sorted from blood. As to subset: CD45RA+ positively selected.

CDR3 loop: CASSLFQQDGNTIYF. The CDR3 bases are TGTGCCAGCTCACTGTTTCAACAGGATGGAAACACCATATATTTT. The chain uses TRBV18 and TRBJ1-3, with D tentatively TRBD1 (5 bases). Trimming removed 4 bases at V and 3 bases at J, with 13 bases between. CDR1 is KGHSH, CDR2 LQKENI, per germline. The CDR3 is 15 residues long.